This T cell receptor (beta chain) originates from a study of blood T cell repertoires in COVID-19. Study-wide context: Samples of COVID-19 (acute and convalescent) were obtained from the United States, Italy and Spain. From T cells, B-cell-depleted T cells, or PBMCs came the material, which was cDNA or gDNA.

From germline, CDR1 is SGHTA and CDR2 FQGNSA. The length of the CDR3 is 17 residues. V lost 4 bases to trimming and J lost 1 base; unmatched junction nucleotides: 8. This clone was detected a few times. In the original workflow: From reference gene primer amplification, estimates of nucleated cell counts were derived. Clones were sequenced by immunoSEQ multiplex PCR, and TCRdb holds only the in-frame ones, with some missing. V and J calls and clone size are as listed in that table; D and trimming were resolved from the DNA. The table has fewer than 350,000 clones, roughly 90% seen once. The chain carries TRBV7-2 and TRBJ1-1; 11 positions agree with TRBD1. This clonotype was obtained from a man aged 18 to 29 with active or convalescent COVID-19. The specimen was peripheral blood. This chain's CDR3 is CASSSGQGGLPNTEAFF. In nucleotides, the CDR3 is TGTGCCAGCAGCTCGGGACAGGGGGGACTCCCGAACACTGAAGCTTTCTTT.